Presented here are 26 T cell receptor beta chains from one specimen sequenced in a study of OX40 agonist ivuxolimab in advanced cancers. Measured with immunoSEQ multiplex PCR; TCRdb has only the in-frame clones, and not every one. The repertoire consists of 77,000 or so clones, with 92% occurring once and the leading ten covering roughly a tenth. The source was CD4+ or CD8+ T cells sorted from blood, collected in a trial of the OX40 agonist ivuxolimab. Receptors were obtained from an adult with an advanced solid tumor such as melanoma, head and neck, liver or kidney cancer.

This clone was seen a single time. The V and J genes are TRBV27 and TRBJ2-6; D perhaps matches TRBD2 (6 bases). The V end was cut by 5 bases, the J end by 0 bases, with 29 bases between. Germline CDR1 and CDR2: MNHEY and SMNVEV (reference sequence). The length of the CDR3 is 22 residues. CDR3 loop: CASSSDPPYGTQISSGANVLTF. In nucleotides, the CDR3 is TGTGCCAGCAGTAGCGACCCGCCTTACGGGACTCAGATTAGCTCTGGGGCCAACGTCCTGACTTTC.

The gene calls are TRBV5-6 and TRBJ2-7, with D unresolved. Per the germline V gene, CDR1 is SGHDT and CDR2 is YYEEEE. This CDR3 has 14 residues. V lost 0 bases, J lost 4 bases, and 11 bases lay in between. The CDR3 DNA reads TGTGCCAGCAGCTTGGTACAGAGACCTTACGAGCAGTACTTC. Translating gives CASSLVQRPYEQYF.

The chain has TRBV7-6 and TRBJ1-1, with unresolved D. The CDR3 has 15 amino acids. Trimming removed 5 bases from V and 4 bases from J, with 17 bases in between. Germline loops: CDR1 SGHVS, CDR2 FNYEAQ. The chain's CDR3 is CASSPARGGSTEAFF. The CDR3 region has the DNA TGTGCCAGCAGCCCCGCACGGGGAGGTAGCACTGAAGCTTTCTTT.

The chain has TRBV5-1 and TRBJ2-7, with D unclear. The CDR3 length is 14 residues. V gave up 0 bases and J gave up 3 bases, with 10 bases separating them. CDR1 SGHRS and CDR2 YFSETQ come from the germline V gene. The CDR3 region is CASSLGAPHYEQYF. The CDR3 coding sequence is TGCGCCAGCAGCTTGGGTGCTCCCCACTACGAGCAGTACTTC.

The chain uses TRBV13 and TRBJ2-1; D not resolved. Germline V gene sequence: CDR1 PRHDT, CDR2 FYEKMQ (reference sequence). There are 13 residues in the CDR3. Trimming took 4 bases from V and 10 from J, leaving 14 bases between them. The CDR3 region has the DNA TGTGCCAGCAGCTCCCCACCTCTTAGGGAGCAGTTCTTC. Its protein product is CASSSPPLREQFF. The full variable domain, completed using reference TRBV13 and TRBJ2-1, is AAGVIQSPRHLIKEKRETATLKCYPIPRHDTVYWYQQGPGQDPQFLISFYEKMQSDKGSIPDRFSAQQFSDYHSELNMSSLELGDSALYFCASSSPPLREQFFGPGTRLTVL.

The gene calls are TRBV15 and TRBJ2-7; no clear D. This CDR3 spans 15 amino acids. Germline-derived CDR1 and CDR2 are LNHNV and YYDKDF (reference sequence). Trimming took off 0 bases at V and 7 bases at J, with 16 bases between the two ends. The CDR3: CATSRDGERGWEQYF. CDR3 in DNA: TGTGCCACCAGCAGAGATGGGGAACGAGGATGGGAGCAGTACTTC. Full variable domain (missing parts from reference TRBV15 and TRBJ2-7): DAMVIQNPRYQVTQFGKPVTLSCSQTLNHNVMYWYQQKSSQAPKLLFHYYDKDFNNEADTPDNFQSRRPNTSFCFLDIRSPGLGDTAMYLCATSRDGERGWEQYFGPGTRLTVT.

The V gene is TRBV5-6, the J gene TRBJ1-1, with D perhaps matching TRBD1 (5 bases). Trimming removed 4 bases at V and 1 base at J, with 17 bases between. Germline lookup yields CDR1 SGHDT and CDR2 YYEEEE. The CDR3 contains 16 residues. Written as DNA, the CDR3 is TGTGCCAGCAGCCCTCCCCAGACAGCCTGGAACACTGAAGCTTTCTTT. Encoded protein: CASSPPQTAWNTEAFF.

The CDR3 coding sequence is TGCGCCAGCAGCTTGGGGCCGGGGCGGGGGGTCTTCTACGAGCAGTACTTC. Encoded protein: CASSLGPGRGVFYEQYF. V usage is TRBV5-1 and J usage is TRBJ2-7; the match to TRBD2 covers 8 bases. J lost 3 bases, V lost 0 bases, and 11 bases had no gene match. Looked up from germline, CDR1 is SGHRS and CDR2 is YFSETQ. The CDR3 covers 17 residues.

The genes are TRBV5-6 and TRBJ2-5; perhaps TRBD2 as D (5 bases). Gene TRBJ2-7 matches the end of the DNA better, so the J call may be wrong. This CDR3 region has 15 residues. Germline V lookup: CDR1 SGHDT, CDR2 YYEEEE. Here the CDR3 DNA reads TGTGCCAGCAGCTTGGCCTCACTAGGTTTGGACGAGCAGTACTTC. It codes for CASSLASLGLDEQYF.

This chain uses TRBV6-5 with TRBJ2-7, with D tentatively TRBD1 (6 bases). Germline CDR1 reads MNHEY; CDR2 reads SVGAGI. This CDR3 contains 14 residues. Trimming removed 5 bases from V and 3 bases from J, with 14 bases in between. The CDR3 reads CASSPRDKIYEQYF. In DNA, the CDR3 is TGTGCCAGCAGTCCCCGGGACAAAATCTACGAGCAGTACTTC.

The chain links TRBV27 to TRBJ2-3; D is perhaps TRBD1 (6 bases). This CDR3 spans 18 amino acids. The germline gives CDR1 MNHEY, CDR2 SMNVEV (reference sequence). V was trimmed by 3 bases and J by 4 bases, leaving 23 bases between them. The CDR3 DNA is TGTGCCAGCAGTTTCCTAAAATCCGGGACATTCCCGGCAGATACGCAGTATTTT. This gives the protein CASSFLKSGTFPADTQYF.

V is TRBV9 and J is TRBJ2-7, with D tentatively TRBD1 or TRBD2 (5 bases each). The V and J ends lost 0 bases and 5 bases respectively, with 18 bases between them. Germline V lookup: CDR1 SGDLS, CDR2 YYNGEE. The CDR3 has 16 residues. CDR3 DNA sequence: TGTGCCAGCAGCGTAGGAGGGGCCTTCCCTCCCGACGAGCAGTACTTC. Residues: CASSVGGAFPPDEQYF. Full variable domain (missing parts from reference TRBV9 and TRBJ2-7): DSGVTQTPKHLITATGQRVTLRCSPRSGDLSVYWYQQSLDQGLQFLIQYYNGEERAKGNILERFSAQQFPDLHSELNLSSLELGDSALYFCASSVGGAFPPDEQYFGPGTRLTVT.

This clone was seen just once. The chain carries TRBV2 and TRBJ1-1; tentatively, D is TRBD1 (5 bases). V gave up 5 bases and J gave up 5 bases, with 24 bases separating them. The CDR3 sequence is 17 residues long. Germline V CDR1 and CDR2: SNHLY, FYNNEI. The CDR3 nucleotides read TGTGCCAGCAGTCCAAGCCCCAACACATGGGGCGGGACTGAAGCTTTCTTT. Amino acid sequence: CASSPSPNTWGGTEAFF.

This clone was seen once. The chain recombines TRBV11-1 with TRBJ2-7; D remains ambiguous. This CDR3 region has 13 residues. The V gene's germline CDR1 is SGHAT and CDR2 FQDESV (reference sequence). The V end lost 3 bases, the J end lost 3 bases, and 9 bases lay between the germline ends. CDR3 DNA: TGTGCCAGCAGCTTTGGGTTGGGCTACGAGCAGTACTTC. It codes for CASSFGLGYEQYF.

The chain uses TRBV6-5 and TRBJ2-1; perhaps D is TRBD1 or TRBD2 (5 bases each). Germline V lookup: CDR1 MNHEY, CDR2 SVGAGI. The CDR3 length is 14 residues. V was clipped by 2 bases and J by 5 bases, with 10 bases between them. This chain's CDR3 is CASSYGGVDNEQFF. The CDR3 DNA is TGTGCCAGCAGTTACGGGGGAGTGGACAATGAGCAGTTCTTC.

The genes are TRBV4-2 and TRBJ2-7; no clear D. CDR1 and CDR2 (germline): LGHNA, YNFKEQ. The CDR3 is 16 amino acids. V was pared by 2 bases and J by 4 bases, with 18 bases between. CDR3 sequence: CASSQSDSHTPYEQYF. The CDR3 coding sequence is TGTGCCAGCAGCCAATCCGACTCACATACCCCTTACGAGCAGTACTTC.

The DNA of the CDR3 is TGCAGCGTTGTGTTAGGTGTTGACACCGGGGAGCTGTTTTTT. Its translation is CSVVLGVDTGELFF. The chain links TRBV29-1 to TRBJ2-2; no clear D. The CDR3 runs to 14 residues. The V and J ends lost 4 bases and 3 bases respectively, with 12 bases between them. The germline gives CDR1 SQVTM, CDR2 ANQGSEA.

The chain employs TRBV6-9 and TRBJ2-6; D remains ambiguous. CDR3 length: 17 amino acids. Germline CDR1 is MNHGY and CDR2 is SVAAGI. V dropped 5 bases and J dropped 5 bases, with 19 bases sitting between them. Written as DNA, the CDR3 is TGTGCCAGCAGTGCTATCGTACGACAAAGTCGGGCCAACGTCCTGACTTTC. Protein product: CASSAIVRQSRANVLTF.

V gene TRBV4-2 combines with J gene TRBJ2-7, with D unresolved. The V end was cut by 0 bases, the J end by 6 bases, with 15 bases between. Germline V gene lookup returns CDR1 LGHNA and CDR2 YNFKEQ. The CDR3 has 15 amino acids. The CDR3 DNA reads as TGTGCCAGCAGCCAAGATCTTGTTGGCACAACCGAGCAGTACTTC. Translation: CASSQDLVGTTEQYF.

CDR3 residues: CATSRVGGPSTDTQYF. CDR3 DNA: TGTGCCACCAGCAGAGTGGGCGGGCCTAGCACAGATACGCAGTATTTT. The V and J genes are TRBV15 and TRBJ2-3; D possibly corresponds to TRBD2 (5 bases). V was cut by 1 base and J by 0 bases, with 11 bases left in between. Germline V gene lookup returns CDR1 LNHNV and CDR2 YYDKDF (reference sequence). The length of the CDR3 is 16 residues.

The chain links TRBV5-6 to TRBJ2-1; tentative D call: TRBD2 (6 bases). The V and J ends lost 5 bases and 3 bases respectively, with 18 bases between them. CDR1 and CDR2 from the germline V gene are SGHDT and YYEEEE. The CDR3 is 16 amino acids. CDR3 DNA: TGTGCCAGCAGGGGCGGGGTCGGGGCGAACTACAATGAGCAGTTCTTC. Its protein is CASRGGVGANYNEQFF.

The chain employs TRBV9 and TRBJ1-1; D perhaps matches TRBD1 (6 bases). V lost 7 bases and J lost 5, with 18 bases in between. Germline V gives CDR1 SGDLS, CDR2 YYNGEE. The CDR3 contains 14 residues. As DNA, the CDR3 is TGTGCCAGCGCCTCCTGGCCAGGGGCGACTGAAGCTTTCTTT. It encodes CASASWPGATEAFF. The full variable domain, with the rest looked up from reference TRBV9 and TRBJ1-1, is DSGVTQTPKHLITATGQRVTLRCSPRSGDLSVYWYQQSLDQGLQFLIQYYNGEERAKGNILERFSAQQFPDLHSELNLSSLELGDSALYFCASASWPGATEAFFGQGTRLTVV.

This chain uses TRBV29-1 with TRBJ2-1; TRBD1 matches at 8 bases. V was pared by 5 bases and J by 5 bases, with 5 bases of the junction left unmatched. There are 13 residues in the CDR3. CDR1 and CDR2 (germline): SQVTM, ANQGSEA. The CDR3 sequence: CSVRRGLNNEQFF. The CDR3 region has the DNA TGCAGCGTTCGCAGGGGGCTAAACAATGAGCAGTTCTTC.

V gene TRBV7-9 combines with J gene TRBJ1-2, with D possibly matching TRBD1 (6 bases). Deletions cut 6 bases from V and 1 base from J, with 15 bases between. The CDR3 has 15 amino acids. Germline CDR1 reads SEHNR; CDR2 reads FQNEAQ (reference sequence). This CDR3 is CASRSGQSNNYGYTF. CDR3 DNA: TGTGCCAGCAGGTCCGGACAGTCTAATAACTATGGCTACACCTTC.

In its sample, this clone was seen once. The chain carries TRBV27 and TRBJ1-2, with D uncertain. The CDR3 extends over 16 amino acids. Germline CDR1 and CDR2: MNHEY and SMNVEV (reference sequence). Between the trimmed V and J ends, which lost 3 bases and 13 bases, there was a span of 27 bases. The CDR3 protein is CASSLILPETPTYFTF. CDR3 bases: TGTGCCAGCAGTTTGATTCTGCCGGAGACGCCGACTTATTTCACCTTC.

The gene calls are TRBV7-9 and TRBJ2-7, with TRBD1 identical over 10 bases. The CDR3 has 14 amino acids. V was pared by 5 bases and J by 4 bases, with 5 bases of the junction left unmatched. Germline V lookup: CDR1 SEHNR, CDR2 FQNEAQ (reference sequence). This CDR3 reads CASSPGTGEYEQYF. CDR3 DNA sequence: TGTGCCAGCAGCCCAGGGACAGGGGAGTACGAGCAGTACTTC.